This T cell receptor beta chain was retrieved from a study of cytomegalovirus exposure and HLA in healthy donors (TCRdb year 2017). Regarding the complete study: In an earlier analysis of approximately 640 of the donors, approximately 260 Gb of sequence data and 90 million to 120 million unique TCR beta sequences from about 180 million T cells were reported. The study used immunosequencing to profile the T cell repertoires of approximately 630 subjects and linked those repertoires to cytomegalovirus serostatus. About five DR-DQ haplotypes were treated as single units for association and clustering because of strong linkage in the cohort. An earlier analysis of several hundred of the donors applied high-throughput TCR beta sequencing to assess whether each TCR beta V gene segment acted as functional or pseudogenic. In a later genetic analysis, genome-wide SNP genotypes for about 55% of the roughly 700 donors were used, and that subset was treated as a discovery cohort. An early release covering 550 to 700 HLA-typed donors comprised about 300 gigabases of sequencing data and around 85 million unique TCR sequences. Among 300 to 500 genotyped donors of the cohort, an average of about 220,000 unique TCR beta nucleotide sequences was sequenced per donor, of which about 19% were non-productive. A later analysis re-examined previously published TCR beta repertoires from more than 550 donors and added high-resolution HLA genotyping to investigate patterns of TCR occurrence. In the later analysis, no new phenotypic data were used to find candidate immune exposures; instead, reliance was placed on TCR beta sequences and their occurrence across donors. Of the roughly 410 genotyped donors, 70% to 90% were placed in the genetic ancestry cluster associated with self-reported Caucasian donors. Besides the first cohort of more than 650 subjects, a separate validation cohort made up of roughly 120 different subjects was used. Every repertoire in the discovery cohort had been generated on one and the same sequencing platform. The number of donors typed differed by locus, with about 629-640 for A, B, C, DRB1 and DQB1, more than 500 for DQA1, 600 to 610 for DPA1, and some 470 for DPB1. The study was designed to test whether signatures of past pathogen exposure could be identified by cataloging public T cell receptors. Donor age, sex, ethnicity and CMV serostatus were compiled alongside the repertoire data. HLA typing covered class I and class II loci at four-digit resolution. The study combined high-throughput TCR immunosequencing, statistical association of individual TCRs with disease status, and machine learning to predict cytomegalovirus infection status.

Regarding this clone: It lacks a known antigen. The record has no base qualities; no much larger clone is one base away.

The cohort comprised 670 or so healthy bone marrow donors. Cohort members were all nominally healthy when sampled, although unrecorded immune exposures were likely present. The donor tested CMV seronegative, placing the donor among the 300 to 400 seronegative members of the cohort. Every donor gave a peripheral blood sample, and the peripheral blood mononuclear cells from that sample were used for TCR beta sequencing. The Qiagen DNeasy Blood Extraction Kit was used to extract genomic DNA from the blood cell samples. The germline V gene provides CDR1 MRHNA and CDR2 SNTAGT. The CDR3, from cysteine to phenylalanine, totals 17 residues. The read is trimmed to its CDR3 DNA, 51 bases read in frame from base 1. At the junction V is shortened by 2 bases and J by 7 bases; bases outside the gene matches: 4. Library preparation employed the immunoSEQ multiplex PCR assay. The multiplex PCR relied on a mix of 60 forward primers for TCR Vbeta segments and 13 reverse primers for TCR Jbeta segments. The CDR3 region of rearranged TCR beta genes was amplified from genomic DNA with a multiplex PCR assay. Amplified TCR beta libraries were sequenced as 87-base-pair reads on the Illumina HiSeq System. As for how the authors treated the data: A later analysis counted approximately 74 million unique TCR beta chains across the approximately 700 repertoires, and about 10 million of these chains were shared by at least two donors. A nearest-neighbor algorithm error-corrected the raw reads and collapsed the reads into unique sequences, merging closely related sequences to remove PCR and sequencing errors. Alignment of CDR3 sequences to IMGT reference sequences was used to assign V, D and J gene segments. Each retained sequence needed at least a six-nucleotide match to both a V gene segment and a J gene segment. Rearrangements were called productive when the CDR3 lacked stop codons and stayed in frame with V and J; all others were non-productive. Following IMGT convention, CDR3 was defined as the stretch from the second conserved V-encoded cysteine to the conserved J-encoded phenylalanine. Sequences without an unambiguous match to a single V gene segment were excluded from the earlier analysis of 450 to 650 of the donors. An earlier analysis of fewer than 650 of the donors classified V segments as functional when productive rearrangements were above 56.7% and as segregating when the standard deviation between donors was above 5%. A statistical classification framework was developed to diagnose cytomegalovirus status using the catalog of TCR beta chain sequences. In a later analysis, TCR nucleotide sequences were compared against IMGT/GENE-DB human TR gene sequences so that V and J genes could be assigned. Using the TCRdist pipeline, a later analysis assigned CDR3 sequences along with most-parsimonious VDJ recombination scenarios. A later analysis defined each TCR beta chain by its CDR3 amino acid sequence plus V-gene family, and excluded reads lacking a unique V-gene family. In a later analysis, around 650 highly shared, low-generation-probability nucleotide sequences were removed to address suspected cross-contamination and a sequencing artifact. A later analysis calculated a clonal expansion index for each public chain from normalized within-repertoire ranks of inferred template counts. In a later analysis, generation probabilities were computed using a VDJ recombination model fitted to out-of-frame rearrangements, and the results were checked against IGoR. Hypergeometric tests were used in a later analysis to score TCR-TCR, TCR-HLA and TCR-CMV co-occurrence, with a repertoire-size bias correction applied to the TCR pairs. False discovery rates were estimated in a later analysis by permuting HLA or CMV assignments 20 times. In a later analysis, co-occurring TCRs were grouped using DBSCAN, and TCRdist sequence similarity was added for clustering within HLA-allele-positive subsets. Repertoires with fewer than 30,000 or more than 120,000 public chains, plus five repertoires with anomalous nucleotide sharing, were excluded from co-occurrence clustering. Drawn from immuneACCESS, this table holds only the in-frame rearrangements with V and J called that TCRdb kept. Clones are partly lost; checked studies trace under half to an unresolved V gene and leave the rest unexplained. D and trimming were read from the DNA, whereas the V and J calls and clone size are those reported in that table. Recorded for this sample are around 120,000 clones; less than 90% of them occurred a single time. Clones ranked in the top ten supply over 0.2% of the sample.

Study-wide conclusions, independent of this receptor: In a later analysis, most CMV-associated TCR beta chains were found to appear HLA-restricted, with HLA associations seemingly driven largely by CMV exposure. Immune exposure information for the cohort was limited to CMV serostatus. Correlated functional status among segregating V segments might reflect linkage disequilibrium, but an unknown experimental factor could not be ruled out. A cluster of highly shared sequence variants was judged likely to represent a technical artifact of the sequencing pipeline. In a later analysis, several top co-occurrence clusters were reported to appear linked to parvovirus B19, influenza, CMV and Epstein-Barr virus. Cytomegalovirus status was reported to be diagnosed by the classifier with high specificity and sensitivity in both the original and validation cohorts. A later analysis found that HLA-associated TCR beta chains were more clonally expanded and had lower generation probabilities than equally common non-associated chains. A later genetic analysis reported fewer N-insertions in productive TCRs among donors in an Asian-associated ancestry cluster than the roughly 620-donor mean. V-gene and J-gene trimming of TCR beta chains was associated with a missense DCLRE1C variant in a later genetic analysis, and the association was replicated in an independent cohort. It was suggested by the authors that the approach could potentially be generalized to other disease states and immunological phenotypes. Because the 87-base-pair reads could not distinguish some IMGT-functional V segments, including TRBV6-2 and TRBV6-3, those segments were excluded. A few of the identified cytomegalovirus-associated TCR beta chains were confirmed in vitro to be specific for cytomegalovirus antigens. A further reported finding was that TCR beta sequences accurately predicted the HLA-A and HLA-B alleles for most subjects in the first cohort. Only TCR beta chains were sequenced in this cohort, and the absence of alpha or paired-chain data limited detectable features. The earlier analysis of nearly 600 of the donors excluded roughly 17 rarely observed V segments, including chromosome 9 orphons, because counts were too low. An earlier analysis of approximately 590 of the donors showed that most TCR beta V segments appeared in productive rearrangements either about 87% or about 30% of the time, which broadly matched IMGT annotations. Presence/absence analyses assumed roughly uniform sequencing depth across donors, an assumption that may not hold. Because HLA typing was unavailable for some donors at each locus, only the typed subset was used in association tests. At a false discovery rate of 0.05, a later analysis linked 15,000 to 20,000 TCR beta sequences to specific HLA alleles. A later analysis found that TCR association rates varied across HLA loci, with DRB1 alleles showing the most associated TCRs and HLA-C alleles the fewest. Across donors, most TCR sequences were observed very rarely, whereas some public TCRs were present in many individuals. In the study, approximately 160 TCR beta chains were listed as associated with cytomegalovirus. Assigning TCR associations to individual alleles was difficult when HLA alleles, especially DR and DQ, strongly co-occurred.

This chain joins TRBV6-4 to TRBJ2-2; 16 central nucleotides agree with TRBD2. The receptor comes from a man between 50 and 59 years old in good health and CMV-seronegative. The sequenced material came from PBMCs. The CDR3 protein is CASSDGTSGGVGGELFF. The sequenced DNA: TGTGCCAGCAGTGACGGGACTAGCGGGGGGGTTGGCGGGGAGCTGTTTTTT.